This T cell receptor beta chain was profiled in a study of CD8+ T cells in alopecia areata. In regard to this clone: Mouse gene names and germline throughout. The read falls 4 residues short of the CDR3 end, and the missing part is taken from the germline J gene.

Scientists pooled cutaneous lymph node cells and sorted them on CD4, CD8alpha, NKG2D, NKG2ACE and other markers. The CDR3 has 14 residues. The germline V gene has CDR1 NNHNN and CDR2 SYGAGS (reference sequence). Extraction of RNA preceded its reverse transcription into cDNA, which served as the sequencing template. Libraries were prepared by immunoSEQ multiplex PCR; TCRdb keeps only in-frame clonotypes and omits some of them. Sampling found about 300,000 clones, none seen once. The clonotype comes from a C3H/HeJ mouse with alopecia areata. Strain haplotype (MHC): H2-k. The gene calls are TRBV13-2 and TRBJ2-7; TRBD2 matches 10 bases. What was sequenced was CD4+ T cells sorted from a lymph node. Partial CDR3 DNA: TGTGCCAGCGGTGATGTTACTGGGGGGGAT. Its protein product is CASGDVTGGD. The full-length CDR3 reads as CASGDVTGGDEQYF.